One sample yielded the 24 T cell receptor beta chains listed below, sequenced in a study of T-cell reconstitution after alpha-beta-depleted transplantation in children. Preparation of the TCRbeta library was carried out with unique molecular identifiers. TCRdb reprocessed the PCR reads with MiXCR, giving one entry per CDR3 protein. Of roughly 250,000 distinct CDR3 sequences in the sample, 6.5% to 9% were seen once. This specimen was PBMCs, mostly from graft donor cells, taken 180 days after TCRalphabeta/CD19-depleted stem cell transplant. The receptor source for this set is a male patient between 5 and 17 years old who had a stem cell transplant for acute lymphoblastic leukemia, so the T cells may come from the graft donor.

This clonotype showed up many times. This sequence joins TRBV6-2 or TRBV6-3 and TRBJ1-1; D call uncertain. V was clipped by 3 bases and J by 1 base, with 3 bases between them. CDR1 and CDR2 (germline): MNHEY, SVGEGT. The CDR3 length is 12 residues. The CDR3: CASSYSNTEAFF. In DNA form, the CDR3 reads TGTGCCAGCAGTTATTCGAACACTGAAGCTTTCTTT.

There are many counts of this clonotype. Compared with germline, one end of the junction differs, possibly owing to a read error. This chain connects TRBV20-1 to TRBJ2-3; maybe TRBD2 (7 bases). The V gene's germline CDR1 is DFQATT and CDR2 SNEGSKA (reference sequence). The CDR3 has 16 amino acids. Here the CDR3 reads CSARDWAGARGDTQYF. The DNA for the CDR3 is TGCAGTGCTCGAGATTGGGCGGGGGCCCGGGGGGATACGCAGTATTTT.

The chain joins TRBV28 to TRBJ2-4; D is uncertain. Germline assignment: CDR1 MDHEN and CDR2 SYDVKM. This CDR3 region has 15 residues. V was clipped by 5 bases and J by 3 bases, with 14 bases between them. CDR3: CASSPPAESKNIQYF. CDR3 DNA sequence: TGTGCCAGCAGTCCCCCGGCCGAGAGCAAAAACATTCAGTACTTC.

This clonotype was observed many times. The gene calls are TRBV4-1 and TRBJ1-1; 8 bases match TRBD1. Looked up from germline, CDR1 is MGHRA and CDR2 is YSYEKL. The V segment lost 0 bases and the J segment 1 base; nucleotides outside the gene matches: 7. The CDR3 consists of 17 residues. CDR3 amino acids: CASSQDRTGHRNTEAFF. In DNA, the CDR3 is TGCGCCAGCAGCCAAGATCGGACAGGGCATAGGAACACTGAAGCTTTCTTT.

This clonotype was detected ten times or more. The gene calls are TRBV12-3 or TRBV12-4 and TRBJ2-7, with 8 bases fitting TRBD2. The CDR3 covers 14 residues. J lost 0 bases, V lost 5 bases, and 3 bases had no gene match. The CDR3 DNA is TGTGCCAGCAGTCCGGGGGGGAGCTCCTACGAGCAGTACTTC. Its translation is CASSPGGSSYEQYF.

This clonotype was recorded at least ten times. The rearrangement links TRBV10-3 to TRBJ2-5; 7 bases align to TRBD1. V lost 5 bases to trimming and J lost 1 base; unmatched junction nucleotides: 7. The CDR3 loop spans 15 amino acids. Looked up from germline, CDR1 is ENHRY and CDR2 is SYGVKD. The CDR3 spells CAISTGTAIQETQYF. CDR3 DNA sequence: TGTGCCATCAGTACTGGGACAGCTATCCAAGAGACCCAGTACTTC.

This clonotype came up many times. The V and J genes are TRBV9 and TRBJ2-3; the D is unclear. Per germline, CDR1 SGDLS and CDR2 YYNGEE. This CDR3 is 13 amino acids long. Trimming shortened V by 0 bases and J by 7 bases, and 9 bases separated the two germline ends. The DNA of the CDR3 is TGTGCCAGCAGCGTAGCTGCCCGAAATACGCAGTATTTT. Protein sequence: CASSVAARNTQYF.

This clonotype occurred many times. The V gene is TRBV7-2, the J gene TRBJ1-2; the match to TRBD1 covers 7 bases. CDR1 is SGHTA, CDR2 FQGNSA, per germline. V shed 1 base, J shed 4 bases, and the junction held 9 bases outside the gene matches. The CDR3 covers 16 residues. CDR3 nucleotide sequence: TGTGCCAGCAGCTTAGTGCCAGGACAGGTCGGCTATGGCTACACCTTC. This gives the protein CASSLVPGQVGYGYTF. Drawing the rest from reference TRBV7-2 and TRBJ1-2, the complete variable domain is GAGVSQSPSNKVTEKGKDVELRCDPISGHTALYWYRQSLGQGLEFLIYFQGNSAPDKSGLPSDRFSAERTGGSVSTLTIQRTQQEDSAVYLCASSLVPGQVGYGYTFGSGTRLTVV.

The table lists this clonotype with many counts. The chain links TRBV5-1 to TRBJ2-3; 7 positions match TRBD1. With 4 bases clipped from V and 0 bases from J, the junction kept 5 bases outside the gene matches. CDR1 and CDR2 (germline): SGHRS, YFSETQ. The CDR3 spans 15 residues. CDR3 DNA: TGCGCCAGCAGCACGGACAGGATAAGCACAGATACGCAGTATTTT. Protein: CASSTDRISTDTQYF.

This clonotype was picked up many times. The chain joins TRBV5-4 to TRBJ2-7; D perhaps matches TRBD2 (6 bases). Trimming stripped 5 bases from V and 6 bases from J, with 18 bases between. The CDR3 contains 14 residues. The germline V gene has CDR1 SGHNT and CDR2 YYREEE (reference sequence). The CDR3 nucleotides read TGTGCCAGCAGGCCCGGGACTTCACCAGGCGAGCAGTACTTC. It yields the protein CASRPGTSPGEQYF. The whole variable domain, remainder taken from reference TRBV5-4 and TRBJ2-7, is ETGVTQSPTHLIKTRGQQVTLRCSSQSGHNTVSWYQQALGQGPQFIFQYYREEENGRGNFPPRFSGLQFPNYSSELNVNALELDDSALYLCASRPGTSPGEQYFGPGTRLTVT.

This clonotype was seen a handful of times. The rearrangement links TRBV20-1 to TRBJ2-1; 7 positions match TRBD2. Germline V gene sequence: CDR1 DFQATT, CDR2 SNEGSKA (reference sequence). Trimming cost V 0 bases and J 9 bases; bases outside gene matches: 11. This CDR3 spans 15 amino acids. The CDR3 nucleotides are TGCAGTGCTAGAGATGAAAGGACTAGAGGTCGTGAGCAGTTCTTC. The encoded protein is CSARDERTRGREQFF.

This clonotype appeared a few times. V gene TRBV19 combines with J gene TRBJ1-1, with TRBD1 matching over 8 bases. Germline V CDR1 and CDR2: LNHDA, SQIVND (reference sequence). V lost 6 bases and J lost 0; bases outside the gene matches: 6. The CDR3 is 15 amino acids. Written as DNA, the CDR3 is TGTGCCAGTAGACCCGGACAGGGATTGAACACTGAAGCTTTCTTT. The encoded protein is CASRPGQGLNTEAFF.

This clonotype came up many times. The chain links TRBV7-9 to TRBJ1-5; D may be TRBD1 (6 bases). V lost 3 bases and J 5 bases, leaving 20 bases between the germline ends. This CDR3 spans 17 amino acids. Per the germline V gene, CDR1 is SEHNR and CDR2 is FQNEAQ (reference sequence). CDR3 sequence (DNA): TGTGCCAGCAGCTTTGGCAGTTACAGGGATCGGGATCAGCCCCAGCATTTT. Amino acids: CASSFGSYRDRDQPQHF.

At least ten counts were recorded for this clonotype. The J gene is TRBJ2-7, the V gene TRBV29-1; TRBD2 matches 9 bases. The CDR3 is made up of 15 amino acids. The J segment lost 2 bases and the V segment lost 2 bases, leaving 7 bases of the junction unmatched. Germline values: CDR1 SQVTM, CDR2 ANQGSEA. The CDR3 DNA reads as TGCAGCGTTGAATCCCTAGCGGGGAGAGCCTACGAGCAGTACTTC. As protein: CSVESLAGRAYEQYF.

In its sample, this clonotype was seen many times. This chain connects TRBV28 to TRBJ2-7; D not resolved. The V gene's germline CDR1 is MDHEN and CDR2 SYDVKM. CDR3 length: 13 amino acids. V shed 7 bases and J shed 3 bases, with 13 bases lying between them. CDR3 amino acids: CASTLGRSYEQYF. The DNA of the CDR3 is TGTGCCAGCACCTTAGGGCGGAGCTACGAGCAGTACTTC.

This clonotype was observed many times. This rearrangement joins TRBV4-3 to TRBJ2-5; 9 nucleotides agree with TRBD1. The V gene's germline CDR1 is LGHNA and CDR2 YSLEER. With 3 bases clipped from V and 5 bases from J, the junction kept 4 bases outside the gene matches. The CDR3 totals 14 residues. The DNA of the CDR3 is TGCGCCAGCAGCCACCGCGACAGGGGGGAGACCCAGTACTTC. Its translation: CASSHRDRGETQYF.

With respect to this clonotype: Just one base apart from a much larger clone, this may be a read error. The conserved phenylalanine or tryptophan is not found at the CDR3 terminus, so this likely reflects a read error. This chain connects TRBV9 to TRBJ2-1; a weak D match, TRBD2 (7 bases). The CDR3 spans 17 residues. Germline-derived CDR1 and CDR2 are SGDLS and YYNGEE. Trimming took off 0 bases at V and 5 bases at J, with 18 bases between the two ends. As DNA, the CDR3 is TGTGCCAGCAGCGTAGGACTCCGGGAGGCAGGGGACAATGAGCAGTTCGTC. It specifies CASSVGLREAGDNEQFV.

On this clonotype itself: This may be a read error: a much more frequent sequence differs by one nucleotide. The rearrangement joins TRBV25-1 to TRBJ2-5; 12 bases are shared with TRBD2. Germline loops: CDR1 MGHDK, CDR2 SYGVNS. The V segment lost 6 bases and the J segment 5 bases; nucleotides outside the gene matches: 7. The CDR3 has 15 residues. The CDR3 protein is CASRASGGALETQYF. In DNA form, the CDR3 reads TGTGCCAGCAGGGCTAGCGGGGGGGCCCTGGAGACCCAGTACTTC. Supplemented by reference TRBV25-1 and TRBJ2-5, the full variable domain reads EADIYQTPRYLVIGTGKKITLECSQTMGHDKMYWYQQDPGMELHLIHYSYGVNSTEKGDLSSESTVSRIRTEHFPLTLESARPSHTSQYLCASRASGGALETQYFGPGTRLLVL.

This clonotype was detected many times. This CDR3 reads CASSQETRNSPLHF. Here the CDR3 DNA reads TGCGCCAGCAGCCAAGAGACACGGAATTCACCCCTCCACTTT. This chain uses TRBV4-3 with TRBJ1-6; D gene ambiguous. V gave up 0 bases and J gave up 7 bases, with 7 bases separating them. The germline V gene encodes CDR1 LGHNA and CDR2 YSLEER. CDR3 size: 14 residues.

This clonotype appeared many times. V is TRBV7-8 and J is TRBJ2-2, with 7 bases aligning to TRBD2. The CDR3 is 15 residues long. Germline lookup yields CDR1 SGHVS and CDR2 FQNEAQ. V lost 4 bases and J lost 3; bases outside the gene matches: 5. CDR3 amino acids: CASSSGTTYTGELFF. The CDR3 DNA reads TGTGCCAGCAGCTCCGGGACTACGTACACCGGGGAGCTGTTTTTT.

J is TRBJ2-1 and V is TRBV6-7; D may be TRBD1 or TRBD2 (5 bases each). TRBV6-7 is classed as an ORF, of uncertain function. This CDR3 spans 9 amino acids. Trimming removed 11 bases from V and 13 bases from J, with 12 bases in between. This chain's CDR3 is CAHAGDQFF. CDR3 in DNA: TGTGCCCACGCTGGGGACCAGTTCTTC.

This clonotype has a count of ten or more. This chain links TRBV5-1 with TRBJ2-1, with no clear D. The V and J ends lost 4 bases and 3 bases respectively, with 2 bases between them. Germline V gives CDR1 SGHRS, CDR2 YFSETQ. The CDR3 extends over 11 amino acids. CDR3 amino acids: CASSVYNEQFF. The CDR3 DNA follows: TGCGCCAGCAGCGTCTACAATGAGCAGTTCTTC.

This clonotype was counted many times. The CDR3 coding sequence is TGTGCCAGCACCCCTCGCCTAGCGGGAACCAATGAGCAGTTCTTC. Translation: CASTPRLAGTNEQFF. The V gene is TRBV6-2 or TRBV6-3, the J gene TRBJ2-1, with 9 bases aligning to TRBD2. Germline assignment: CDR1 MNHEY and CDR2 SVGEGT. V lost 7 bases and J lost 6; bases outside the gene matches: 10. The CDR3 sequence is 15 residues long.

This clonotype has a count of ten or more. The chain uses TRBV29-1 and TRBJ2-1, with 7 bases aligning to TRBD1. V lost 6 bases, J lost 4 bases, and 9 bases stayed unmatched. Germline V gene lookup returns CDR1 SQVTM and CDR2 ANQGSEA. The CDR3 consists of 14 residues. The DNA for the CDR3 is TGCAGCGTCGGAAGACAGGGTTTGTACAATGAGCAGTTCTTC. Protein product: CSVGRQGLYNEQFF.